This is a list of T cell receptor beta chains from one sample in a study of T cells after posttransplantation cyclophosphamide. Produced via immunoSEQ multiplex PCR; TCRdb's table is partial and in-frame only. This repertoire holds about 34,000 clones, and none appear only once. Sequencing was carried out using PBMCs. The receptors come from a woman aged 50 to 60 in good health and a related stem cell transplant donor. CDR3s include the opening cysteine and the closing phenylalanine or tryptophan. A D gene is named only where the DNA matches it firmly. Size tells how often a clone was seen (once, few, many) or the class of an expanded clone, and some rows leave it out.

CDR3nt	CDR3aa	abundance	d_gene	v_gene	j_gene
TGCGCCAGCACCACTAGCGGCTCCTACGAGCAGTACTTC	CASTTSGSYEQYF	many	TRBD2	TRBV10-2	TRBJ2-7
TGTGCCAGCAGCTTATCCGGGAGGACTGCTACGGAGAATGGCTACACCTTC	CASSLSGRTATENGYTF	many	.	TRBV7-9	TRBJ1-2
TGCGCCAGCAGCTTGTATAGCGGGAGCCAAAACATTCAGTACTTC	CASSLYSGSQNIQYF	many	TRBD2	TRBV5-1	TRBJ2-4
TGTGCCAGCAGCCCCGGTTGGTCCTACGGGGGCACTGAAGCTTTCTTT	CASSPGWSYGGTEAFF	many	.	TRBV14	TRBJ1-1
TGCAGTGGAAGGACAGGGGTAATCCAGTACTTC	CSGRTGVIQYF	.	TRBD1	TRBV20-1	TRBJ2-5
TGCGCCAGCAGCACCTTACAGGGGGCAAGGGAGACCCAGTACTTC	CASSTLQGARETQYF	.	TRBD1	TRBV5-1	TRBJ2-5
TGTGCCAGCAGCTTGTTCCTGAGCACAGATACGCAGTATTTT	CASSLFLSTDTQYF	many	.	TRBV7-6	TRBJ2-3
TGTGCCAGCAGCTTCAGACAGGGGAGTGGTGGCTACACCTTC	CASSFRQGSGGYTF	many	TRBD1	TRBV7-3	TRBJ1-2
TGTGCCAGCAGCCTAAAGTCTGTGGGCAACACTGAAGCTTTCTTT	CASSLKSVGNTEAFF	many	.	TRBV7-2	TRBJ1-1
TGTGCCACCAGCAGAGGAGCGACAGATACTGGAAACACCATATATTTT	CATSRGATDTGNTIYF	many	.	TRBV15	TRBJ1-3
TGTGCCAGCAGCGTAATTAGCGGGAGTTTACGGACCGGGGAGCTGTTTTTT	CASSVISGSLRTGELFF	many	TRBD2	TRBV9	TRBJ2-2
TGTGCCAGCAGGTCAGGGGGAAGGAACACCGGGGAGCTGTTTTTT	CASRSGGRNTGELFF	many	TRBD1	TRBV6-1	TRBJ2-2
TGTGCCAGCAGTTACCCTGGAGAACTAGCGGTTGGGGGAGAAACCCAGTACTTC	CASSYPGELAVGGETQYF	few	TRBD2	TRBV6-2/TRBV6-3	TRBJ2-5
TGTGCCAGCAGTGAAGTCAGCTACAATGAGCAGTTCTTC	CASSEVSYNEQFF	many	.	TRBV25-1	TRBJ2-1
TGTGCCAGCAGTACCGGGACAGCACGGGGAGCTTTCTTT	CASSTGTARGAFF	many	TRBD1	TRBV12-3/TRBV12-4	TRBJ1-1
TGTGCCAGTAGTATAGCTGGCTTTCACTATGGCTACACCTTC	CASSIAGFHYGYTF	many	.	TRBV19	TRBJ1-2
TGTGCCAGCAGTGAATGGAGGACTAGAAGCCAAGAGACCCAGTACTTC	CASSEWRTRSQETQYF	few	TRBD2	TRBV2	TRBJ2-5
TGTGCCAGCTCACTCAGGGGGCAAGAGGACGAGCAGTACTTC	CASSLRGQEDEQYF	many	TRBD1	TRBV18	TRBJ2-7
TGTGCCAGCAGTCCCCCGGGACAGGGGGATCAGCCCCAGCATTTT	CASSPPGQGDQPQHF	many	TRBD1	TRBV6-6	TRBJ1-5
TGTGCCTGGAGTGCCGGGTTTAGTGCTACTGAAGCTTTCTTT	CAWSAGFSATEAFF	few	.	TRBV30	TRBJ1-1
TGTGCCAGCAGCGGGGGGCTGGCTAATGAAAAACTGTTTTTT	CASSGGLANEKLFF	many	.	TRBV6-5	TRBJ1-4
TGTGCCAGCAGTTTAGGTCGAACAGTTAATGAGCAGTTCTTC	CASSLGRTVNEQFF	many	.	TRBV12-3/TRBV12-4	TRBJ2-1
TGTGCCAGCAGCGTAGGGGCGGGATGGGACTACGAGCAGTACTTC	CASSVGAGWDYEQYF	many	.	TRBV9	TRBJ2-7
TGTGCCAGCAGCTTATCAGGACTAGCGGGAGAGACCCAGTACTTC	CASSLSGLAGETQYF	.	TRBD2	TRBV7-3	TRBJ2-5
TGTGCCAGCCGCGCAGGGGAATCCAGGGGGGACTATGGCTACACCTTC	CASRAGESRGDYGYTF	.	TRBD1	TRBV27	TRBJ1-2
TGCGCCAGCAGTCAAGTACTCCATTTAAGCTCCTACGAGCAGTACTTC	CASSQVLHLSSYEQYF	many	.	TRBV23-1	TRBJ2-7
TGTGCCAGCAGCGTAAGCGGAGGGGGGACCCAGTACTTC	CASSVSGGGTQYF	many	.	TRBV9	TRBJ2-5
TGTGCCAGCCGACTGTTCCACTCGGGACAGGGGTACAATGAGCAGTTCTTC	CASRLFHSGQGYNEQFF	many	TRBD1	TRBV27	TRBJ2-1
TGCGCCAGCAGCCAAGCAACGGCGGGCTATGGCTACACCTTC	CASSQATAGYGYTF	many	.	TRBV4-1	TRBJ1-2
TGTGCCAGCAGTGAAGCCGGGACAGGGAATCAGCCCCAGCATTTT	CASSEAGTGNQPQHF	.	TRBD1	TRBV25-1	TRBJ1-5
TGTGCCTGGACCCCGGGACAGGGCTTCCAAGAGACCCAGTACTTC	CAWTPGQGFQETQYF	few	TRBD1	TRBV30	TRBJ2-5
TGCAGCTTCTTGTTAGCGGGAGGGGGCACAGATACGCAGTATTTT	CSFLLAGGGTDTQYF	few	TRBD2	TRBV29-1	TRBJ2-3
TGTGCCAGCAGCCTTTCGAGGGCCCTCTATGGCTACACCTTC	CASSLSRALYGYTF	many	.	TRBV7-2	TRBJ1-2
TGTGCCACCAGCAGAGGACTAGCGGGGCAAGAGACCCAGTACTTC	CATSRGLAGQETQYF	.	TRBD2	TRBV15	TRBJ2-5
TGTGCTAGTGGTTTGGAAGGGGTCTATGGCTACACCTTC	CASGLEGVYGYTF	many	.	TRBV12-5	TRBJ1-2
TGTGCCAGCAGCCAAACCGACAGGGGGCATCTCAACGAGCAGTACTTC	CASSQTDRGHLNEQYF	many	TRBD1	TRBV4-2	TRBJ2-7
TGTGCCAGCAGCCTACTAGCGGGAGGGGCTGAGCAGTTCTTC	CASSLLAGGAEQFF	many	TRBD2	TRBV6-1	TRBJ2-1
TGTGCCAGCGCTGAACAGGGGGTCACTGAAGCTTTCTTT	CASAEQGVTEAFF	many	TRBD1	TRBV2	TRBJ1-1
TGTGCCAGCAGCTTGGGACTAGCCTCCTACGAGCAGTACTTC	CASSLGLASYEQYF	many	TRBD2	TRBV5-6	TRBJ2-7
TGTGCCAGCAGCTTCGAGCGGGAGGGCAACAATGAGCAGTTCTTC	CASSFEREGNNEQFF	many	TRBD2	TRBV13	TRBJ2-1
TGTGCCAGCAGCTTCCAAGAGGACACTGAAGCTTTCTTT	CASSFQEDTEAFF	many	.	TRBV7-9	TRBJ1-1
TGCAGCGTTGAAGCGGGGGGTAGTGGTGACACTGAAGCTTTCTTT	CSVEAGGSGDTEAFF	many	.	TRBV29-1	TRBJ1-1
TGTGCCAGCAGCGAGGCCGACGGGGAGCTGTTTTTT	CASSEADGELFF	.	.	TRBV7-3	TRBJ2-2
TGTGCCTGGAGTGTGAACGGTCACTATGGCTACACCTTC	CAWSVNGHYGYTF	.	.	TRBV30	TRBJ1-2
TGTGCCAGCAGCGTAGAATCAGGGAGTTTTGGAAATGAAAAACTGTTTTTT	CASSVESGSFGNEKLFF	many	.	TRBV9	TRBJ1-4
TGTGCCAGCAGCTCACCGGGACAGGGCTACGAGCAGTACTTC	CASSSPGQGYEQYF	.	TRBD1	TRBV7-2	TRBJ2-7
TGTGCCTGGAGCTCTCTTTCGGGTTACAATGAGCAGTTCTTC	CAWSSLSGYNEQFF	few	.	TRBV30	TRBJ2-1
TGTGCCAGCTCACCGTCTATGGGCTTAGGTACCGGGGAGCTGTTTTTT	CASSPSMGLGTGELFF	many	.	TRBV18	TRBJ2-2
TGTGCCAGCAGTTCCCGACAGGCGCCGAACACTGAAGCTTTCTTT	CASSSRQAPNTEAFF	many	.	TRBV27	TRBJ1-1
TGTGCCAGCAGTTTACCTAGCGGGAGTGGTACAGATACGCAGTATTTT	CASSLPSGSGTDTQYF	medium-sized	TRBD2	TRBV27	TRBJ2-3
TGTGCCACCAGCCGCTATAGGGCAGGGAATGAAAAACTGTTTTTT	CATSRYRAGNEKLFF	few	.	TRBV15	TRBJ1-4